This T cell receptor (beta chain) derives from a study of blood T cell repertoires in COVID-19. This CDR3 region has 17 residues. Methods used by the authors: Quantification of nucleated cells was approximated via reference gene primer amplification. TCRdb's copy holds only in-frame clones and misses some; the assay was immunoSEQ multiplex PCR. V, J and clone size were drawn from that table, and D and trimming were deduced from the DNA. The table has about 200,000 clones, over 75% seen once; the top ten hold roughly 11%. The sequenced material came from peripheral blood. This TCR came from a human donor with active or convalescent COVID-19. The donor label of this sample is uncertain. This chain links TRBV21-1 with TRBJ2-5; TRBD2 is the table's D call and was not checked against the DNA. TRBV21-1 is a recognized pseudogene. This CDR3 reads CASSKGVLAVIQETQYF. CDR3 bases: TGTGCCAGCAGCAAAGGGGTACTAGCCGTAATACAAGAGACCCAGTACTTC.